The clone carrying this T cell receptor (beta chain) was seen many times. What it binds is unknown. The data stem from a study of Graves' ophthalmopathy and Graves' hyperthyroidism. Study observations and caveats: A classifier, a 13-signature model, separated ophthalmopathy from stable hyperthyroidism with approximately 87% sensitivity and 81.08% specificity. For predicting ophthalmopathy progression, the model had 55% to 71% sensitivity and approximately 77% specificity.

New diagnoses, under 2 months' duration, and ages 18 to 65 characterized the hyperthyroidism patients. The V gene lost 4 bases and the J gene lost 6 bases, with 13 bases spanning the gap. Germline CDR1 is SGHRS and CDR2 is YFSETQ. The CDR3 runs 13 residues. RNA transcripts provided the template for amplifying TCR beta CDR3 regions. HTBI primers were employed in first-round RT-PCR, then a second-round multiplex PCR followed. TCRdb analysed the multiplex PCR reads with MiXCR anew, one entry per CDR3 protein. Here the sample spans 500,000 to 700,000 distinct CDR3 sequences, about 20% being singletons. The rearrangement uses TRBV5-1 and TRBJ1-1, with D possibly TRBD1 on 5 matching bases. Sequenced input: peripheral blood. This receptor was taken from a young woman with stable Graves' hyperthyroidism. Some clones in this sample may be carry-over from other donors' samples. The CDR3, as DNA: TGCGCCAGCAGCCCCGGGGGAGGGGCTGAAGCTTTCTTT. The encoded protein is CASSPGGGAEAFF.